This entry features one TCR beta chain sequence. With V trimmed by 3 bases and J by 7 bases, 5 bases remained unmatched. CDR1 and CDR2 from the germline V gene are LNHDA and SQIVND (reference sequence). CDR3 length equals 14 residues. This entry belongs to a study of blood T cell repertoires in COVID-19. Study-wide background: Sites across the United States, Italy and Spain contributed samples from acute and convalescent COVID-19. The analysed material was cDNA or gDNA that came from T cells, B-cell-depleted T cells, or PBMCs.

Per the study methods: The authors estimated nucleated cell counts from reference gene primer amplification. Profiled with immunoSEQ multiplex PCR; TCRdb holds only in-frame clones, not every one. For V, J and clone size, that table is used; D and trimming come from the DNA. Among approximately 210,000 clones listed, about 86% were seen once. The chain recombines TRBV19 with TRBJ1-5; 8 nucleotides line up with TRBD1. The sequence was obtained from a middle-aged man with active or convalescent COVID-19. The specimen sequenced was peripheral blood. The DNA of the CDR3 is TGTGCCAGTAGTATGGACAGGGAAGGGCAGCCCCAGCATTTT. Translation gives CASSMDREGQPQHF.